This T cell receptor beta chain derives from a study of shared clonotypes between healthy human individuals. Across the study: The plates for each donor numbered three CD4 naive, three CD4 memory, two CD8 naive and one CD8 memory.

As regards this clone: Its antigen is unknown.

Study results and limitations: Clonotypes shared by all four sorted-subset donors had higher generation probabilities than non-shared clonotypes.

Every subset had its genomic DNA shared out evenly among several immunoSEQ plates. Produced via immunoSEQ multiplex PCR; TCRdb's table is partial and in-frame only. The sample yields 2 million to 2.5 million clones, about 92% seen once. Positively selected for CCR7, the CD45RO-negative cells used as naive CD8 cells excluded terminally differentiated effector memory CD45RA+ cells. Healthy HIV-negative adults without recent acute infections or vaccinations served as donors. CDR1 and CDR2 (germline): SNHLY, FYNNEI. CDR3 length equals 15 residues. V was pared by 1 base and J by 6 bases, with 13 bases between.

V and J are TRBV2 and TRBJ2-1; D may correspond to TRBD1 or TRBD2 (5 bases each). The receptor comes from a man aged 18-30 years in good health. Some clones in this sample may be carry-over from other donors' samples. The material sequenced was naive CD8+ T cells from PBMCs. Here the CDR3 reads CASSEGGRPTNEQFF. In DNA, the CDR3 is TGTGCCAGCAGTGAAGGGGGACGGCCTACCAATGAGCAGTTCTTC.